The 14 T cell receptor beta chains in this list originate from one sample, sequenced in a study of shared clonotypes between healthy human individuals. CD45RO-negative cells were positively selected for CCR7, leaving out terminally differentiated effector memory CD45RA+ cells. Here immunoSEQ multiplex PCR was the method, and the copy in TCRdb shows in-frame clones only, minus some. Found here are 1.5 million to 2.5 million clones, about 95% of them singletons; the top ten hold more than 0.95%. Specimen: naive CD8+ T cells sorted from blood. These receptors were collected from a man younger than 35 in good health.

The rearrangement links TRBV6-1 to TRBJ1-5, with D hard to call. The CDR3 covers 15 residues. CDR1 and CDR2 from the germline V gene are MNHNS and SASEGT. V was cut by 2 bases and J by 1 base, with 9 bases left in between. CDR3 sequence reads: CASSEFEGSNQPQHF. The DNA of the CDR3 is TGTGCCAGCAGTGAATTCGAGGGCAGCAATCAGCCCCAGCATTTT.

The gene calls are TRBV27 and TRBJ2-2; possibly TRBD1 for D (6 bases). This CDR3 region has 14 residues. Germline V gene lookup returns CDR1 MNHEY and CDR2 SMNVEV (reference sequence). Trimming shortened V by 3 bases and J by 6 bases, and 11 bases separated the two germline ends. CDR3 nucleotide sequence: TGTGCCAGCAGTTTGGGGGCGCTTTCCGGGGAGCTGTTTTTT. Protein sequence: CASSLGALSGELFF.

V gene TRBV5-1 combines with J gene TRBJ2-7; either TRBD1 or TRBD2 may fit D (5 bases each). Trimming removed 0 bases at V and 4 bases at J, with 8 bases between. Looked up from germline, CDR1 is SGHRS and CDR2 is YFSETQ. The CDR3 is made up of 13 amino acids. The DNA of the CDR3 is TGCGCCAGCAGCTTGGCCAGGGAGTACGAGCAGTACTTC. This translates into CASSLAREYEQYF.

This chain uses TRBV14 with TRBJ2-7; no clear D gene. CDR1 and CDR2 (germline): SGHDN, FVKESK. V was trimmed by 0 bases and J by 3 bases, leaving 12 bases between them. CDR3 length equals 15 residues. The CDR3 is CASSQDSTRVYEQYF. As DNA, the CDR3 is TGTGCCAGCAGCCAAGATTCTACAAGAGTCTACGAGCAGTACTTC.

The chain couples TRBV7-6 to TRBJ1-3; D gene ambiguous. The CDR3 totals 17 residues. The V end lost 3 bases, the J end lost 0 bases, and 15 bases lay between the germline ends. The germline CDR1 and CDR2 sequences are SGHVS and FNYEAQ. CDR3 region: CASSFDPPADSGNTIYF. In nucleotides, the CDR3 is TGTGCCAGCAGCTTCGACCCCCCTGCGGACTCTGGAAACACCATATATTTT.

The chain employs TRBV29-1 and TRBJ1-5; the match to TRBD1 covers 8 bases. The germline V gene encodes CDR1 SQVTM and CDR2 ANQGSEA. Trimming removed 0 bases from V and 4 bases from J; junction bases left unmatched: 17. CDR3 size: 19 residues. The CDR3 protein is CSVEELSGQGQFLNQPQHF. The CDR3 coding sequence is TGCAGCGTTGAAGAGTTGAGTGGACAGGGTCAGTTTTTGAATCAGCCCCAGCATTTT. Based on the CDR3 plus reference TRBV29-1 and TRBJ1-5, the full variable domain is SAVISQKPSRDICQRGTSLTIQCQVDSQVTMMFWYRQQPGQSLTLIATANQGSEATYESGFVIDKFPISRPNLTFSTLTVSNMSPEDSSIYLCSVEELSGQGQFLNQPQHFGDGTRLSIL.

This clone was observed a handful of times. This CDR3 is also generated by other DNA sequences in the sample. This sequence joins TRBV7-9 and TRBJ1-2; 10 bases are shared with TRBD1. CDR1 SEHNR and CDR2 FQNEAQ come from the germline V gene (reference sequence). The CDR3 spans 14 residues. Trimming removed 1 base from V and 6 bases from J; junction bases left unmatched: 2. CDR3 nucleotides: TGTGCCAGCAGCTTAGGGACAGGGGGGAATGGCTACACCTTC. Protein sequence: CASSLGTGGNGYTF.

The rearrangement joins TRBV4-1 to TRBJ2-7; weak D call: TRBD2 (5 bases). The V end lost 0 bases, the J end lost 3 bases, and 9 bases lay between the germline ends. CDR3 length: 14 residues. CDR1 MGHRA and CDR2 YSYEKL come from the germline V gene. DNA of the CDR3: TGCGCCAGCAGCCAAGACCCGGGATTCTACGAGCAGTACTTC. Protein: CASSQDPGFYEQYF.

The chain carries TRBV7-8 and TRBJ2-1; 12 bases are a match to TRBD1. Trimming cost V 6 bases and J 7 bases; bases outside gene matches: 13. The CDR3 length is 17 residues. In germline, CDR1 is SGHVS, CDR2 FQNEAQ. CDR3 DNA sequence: TGTGCCAGCAGTTATAAACCGGGACAGGGGGCTTGGAATGAGCAGTTCTTC. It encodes CASSYKPGQGAWNEQFF.

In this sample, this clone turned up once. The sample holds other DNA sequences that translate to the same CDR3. The CDR3 DNA reads as TGTGCCAGCAGTCCTCTAGCGGGGGGTCACAATGAGCAGTTCTTC. Translation: CASSPLAGGHNEQFF. The chain uses TRBV27 and TRBJ2-1; 11 positions agree with TRBD2. The J segment lost 5 bases and the V segment lost 5 bases, leaving 5 bases of the junction unmatched. Germline V gene data show CDR1 as MNHEY and CDR2 as SMNVEV (reference sequence). CDR3 length: 15 residues.

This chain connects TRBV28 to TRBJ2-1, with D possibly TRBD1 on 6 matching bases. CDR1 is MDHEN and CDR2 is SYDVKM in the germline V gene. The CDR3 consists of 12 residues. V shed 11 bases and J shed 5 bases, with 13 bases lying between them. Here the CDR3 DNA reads TGTGCCTCGATGACAGGAGACAATGAGCAGTTCTTC. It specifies CASMTGDNEQFF.

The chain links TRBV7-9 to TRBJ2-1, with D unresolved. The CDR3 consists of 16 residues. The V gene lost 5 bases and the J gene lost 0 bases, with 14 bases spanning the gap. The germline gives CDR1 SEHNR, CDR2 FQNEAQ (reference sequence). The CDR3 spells CASSTAAALSYNEQFF. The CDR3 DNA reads TGTGCCAGCAGCACGGCAGCTGCCCTCTCCTACAATGAGCAGTTCTTC. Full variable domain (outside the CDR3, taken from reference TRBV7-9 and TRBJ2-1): DTGVSQNPRHKITKRGQNVTFRCDPISEHNRLYWYRQTLGQGPEFLTYFQNEAQLEKSRLLSDRFSAERPKGSFSTLEIQRTEQGDSAMYLCASSTAAALSYNEQFFGPGTRLTVL.

CDR3 loop: CASSLPRGSPLHF. Written as DNA, the CDR3 is TGTGCCAGCAGTTTACCGAGGGGTTCACCCCTCCACTTT. The gene calls are TRBV27 and TRBJ1-6; the D gene is possibly TRBD1 (5 bases). V lost 2 bases and J lost 9, with 8 bases in between. Germline loops: CDR1 MNHEY, CDR2 SMNVEV (reference sequence). The CDR3 is 13 residues long.

The CDR3 loop reads CASSYGLGGATYEQYF. CDR3 coding DNA: TGTGCCAGCAGTTACGGGTTGGGAGGTGCTACCTACGAGCAGTACTTC. V is TRBV6-6 and J is TRBJ2-7, with D possibly matching TRBD2 (6 bases). Germline V CDR1 and CDR2: MNHNY, SVGAGI (reference sequence). V was trimmed by 2 bases and J by 2 bases, leaving 16 bases between them. This CDR3 is built from 16 residues.